Given below is one T cell receptor (beta chain) in context. This record belongs to a study of patients and donors after allogeneic stem cell transplantation. TCRdb re-called the RT-PCR reads through MiXCR, storing one row per CDR3 protein. The table lists about a million distinct CDR3 sequences, more than 15% of them singletons. This CDR3 is built from 15 residues. The germline CDR1 and CDR2 sequences are MNHNS and SASEGT. V was trimmed by 7 bases and J by 2 bases, leaving 15 bases between them. Sequences were obtained from blood, either unsorted or a sorted T cell fraction (not recorded which). The chain carries TRBV6-1 and TRBJ1-5; a weak D match, TRBD1 (5 bases). This TCR came from a human donor who was either an allogeneic HSCT recipient or a stem cell or donor lymphocyte infusion donor (not recorded which). It is not recorded whose cells these are; they may come from a transplant donor. CDR3 region: CASTNWGGGNQPQHF. The CDR3 region has the DNA TGTGCCAGCACCAATTGGGGAGGGGGCAATCAGCCCCAGCATTTT.